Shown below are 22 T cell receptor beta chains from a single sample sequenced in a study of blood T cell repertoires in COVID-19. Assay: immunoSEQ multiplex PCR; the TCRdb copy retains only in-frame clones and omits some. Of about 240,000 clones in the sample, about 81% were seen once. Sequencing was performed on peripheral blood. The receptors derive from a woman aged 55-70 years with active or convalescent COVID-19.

CDR3 DNA: TGTGCCAGCAGCTCCGGGGCTAGCGGGGGGGCGAATACGCAGTATTTT. It is translated as CASSSGASGGANTQYF. The chain has TRBV11-2 and TRBJ2-3; 12 bases are shared with TRBD2. Germline V lookup: CDR1 SGHAT, CDR2 FQNNGV. The CDR3 loop spans 16 amino acids. Germline trimming cut 4 bases from V and 7 bases from J; bases unmatched to any gene: 9.

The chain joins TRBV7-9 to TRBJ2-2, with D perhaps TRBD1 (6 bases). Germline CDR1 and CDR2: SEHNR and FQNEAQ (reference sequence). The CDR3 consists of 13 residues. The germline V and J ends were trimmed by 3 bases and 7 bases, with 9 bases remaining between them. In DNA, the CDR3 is TGTGCCAGCAGCTTTCAGGGGATCGGGGAGCTGTTTTTT. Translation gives CASSFQGIGELFF. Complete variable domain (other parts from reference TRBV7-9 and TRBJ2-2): DTGVSQNPRHKITKRGQNVTFRCDPISEHNRLYWYRQTLGQGPEFLTYFQNEAQLEKSRLLSDRFSAERPKGSFSTLEIQRTEQGDSAMYLCASSFQGIGELFFGEGSRLTVL.

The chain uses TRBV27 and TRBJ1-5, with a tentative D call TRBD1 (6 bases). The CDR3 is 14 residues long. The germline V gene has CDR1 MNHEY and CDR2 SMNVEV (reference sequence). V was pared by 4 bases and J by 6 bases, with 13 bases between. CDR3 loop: CASSSNRDGQPQHF. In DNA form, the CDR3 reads TGTGCCAGCAGTTCCAACAGGGATGGTCAGCCCCAGCATTTT.

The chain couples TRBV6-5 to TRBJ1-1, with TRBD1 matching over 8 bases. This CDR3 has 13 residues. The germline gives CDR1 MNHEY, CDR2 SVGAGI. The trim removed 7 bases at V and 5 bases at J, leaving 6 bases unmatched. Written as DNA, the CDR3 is TGTGCCAGCAATCGGGACAGGTGGACTGAAGCTTTCTTT. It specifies CASNRDRWTEAFF.

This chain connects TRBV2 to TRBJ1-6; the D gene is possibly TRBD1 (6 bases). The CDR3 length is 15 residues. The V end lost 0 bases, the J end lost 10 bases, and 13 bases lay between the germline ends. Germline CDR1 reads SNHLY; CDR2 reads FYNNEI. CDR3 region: CASSEAGQGWSPLHF. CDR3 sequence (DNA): TGTGCCAGCAGTGAAGCGGGGCAGGGGTGGTCACCCCTCCACTTT.

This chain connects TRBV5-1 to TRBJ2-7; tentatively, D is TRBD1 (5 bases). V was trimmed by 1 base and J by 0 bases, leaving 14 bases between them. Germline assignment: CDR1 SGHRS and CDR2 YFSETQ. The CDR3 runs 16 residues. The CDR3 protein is CASSLSAGYSSYEQYF. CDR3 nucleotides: TGCGCCAGCAGCTTGTCGGCAGGGTACAGCTCCTACGAGCAGTACTTC.

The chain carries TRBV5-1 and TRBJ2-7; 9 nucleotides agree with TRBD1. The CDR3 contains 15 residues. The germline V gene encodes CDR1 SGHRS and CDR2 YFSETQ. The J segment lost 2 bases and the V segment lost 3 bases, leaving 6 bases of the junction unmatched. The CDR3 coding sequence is TGCGCCAGCAGCTCGGATGGACAGGGGCCCTACGAGCAGTACTTC. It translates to CASSSDGQGPYEQYF. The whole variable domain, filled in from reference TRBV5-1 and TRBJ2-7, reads KAGVTQTPRYLIKTRGQQVTLSCSPISGHRSVSWYQQTPGQGLQFLFEYFSETQRNKGNFPGRFSGRQFSNSRSEMNVSTLELGDSALYLCASSSDGQGPYEQYFGPGTRLTVT.

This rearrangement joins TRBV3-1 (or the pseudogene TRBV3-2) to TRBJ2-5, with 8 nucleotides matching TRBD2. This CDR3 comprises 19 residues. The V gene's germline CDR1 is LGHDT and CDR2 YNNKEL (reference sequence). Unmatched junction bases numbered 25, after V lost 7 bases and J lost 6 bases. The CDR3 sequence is CASNPPGTRKPRGLKTQYF. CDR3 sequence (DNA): TGTGCCAGCAACCCTCCCGGGACTAGAAAGCCCCGGGGGCTAAAGACCCAGTACTTC.

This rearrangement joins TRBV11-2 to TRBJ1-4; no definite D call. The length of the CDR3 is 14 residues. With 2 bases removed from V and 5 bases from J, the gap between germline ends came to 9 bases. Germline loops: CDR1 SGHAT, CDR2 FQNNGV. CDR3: CASSLTWANEKLFF. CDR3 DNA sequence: TGTGCCAGCAGCTTAACCTGGGCGAATGAAAAACTGTTTTTT.

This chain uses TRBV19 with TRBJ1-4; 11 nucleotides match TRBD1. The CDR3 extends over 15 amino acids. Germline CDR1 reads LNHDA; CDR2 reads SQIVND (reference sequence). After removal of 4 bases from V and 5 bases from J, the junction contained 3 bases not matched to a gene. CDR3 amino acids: CASSTGTGGNEKLFF. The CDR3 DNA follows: TGTGCCAGTAGTACCGGGACAGGGGGAAATGAAAAACTGTTTTTT. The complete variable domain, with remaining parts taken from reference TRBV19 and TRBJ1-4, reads DGGITQSPKYLFRKEGQNVTLSCEQNLNHDAMYWYRQDPGQGLRLIYYSQIVNDFQKGDIAEGYSVSREKKESFPLTVTSAQKNPTAFYLCASSTGTGGNEKLFFGSGTQLSVL.

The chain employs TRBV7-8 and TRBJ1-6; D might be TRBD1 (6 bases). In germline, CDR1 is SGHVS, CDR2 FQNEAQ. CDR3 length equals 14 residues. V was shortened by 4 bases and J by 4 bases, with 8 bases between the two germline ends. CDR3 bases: TGTGCCAGCAGCTCTGGACAGTATAATTCACCCCTCCACTTT. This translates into CASSSGQYNSPLHF.

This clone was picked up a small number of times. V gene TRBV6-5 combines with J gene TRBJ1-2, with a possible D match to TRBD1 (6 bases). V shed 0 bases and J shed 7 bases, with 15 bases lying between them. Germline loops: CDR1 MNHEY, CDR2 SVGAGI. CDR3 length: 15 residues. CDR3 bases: TGTGCCAGCAGTTACTCCCGACGGGGGGCCGGTGGCTACACCTTC. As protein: CASSYSRRGAGGYTF.

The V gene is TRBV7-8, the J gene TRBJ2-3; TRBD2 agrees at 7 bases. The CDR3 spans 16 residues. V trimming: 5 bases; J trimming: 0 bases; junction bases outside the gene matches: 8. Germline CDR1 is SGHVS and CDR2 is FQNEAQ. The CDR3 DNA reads TGTGCCAGCAGCCCAGCAGCGGGAATTAGCACAGATACGCAGTATTTT. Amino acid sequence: CASSPAAGISTDTQYF.

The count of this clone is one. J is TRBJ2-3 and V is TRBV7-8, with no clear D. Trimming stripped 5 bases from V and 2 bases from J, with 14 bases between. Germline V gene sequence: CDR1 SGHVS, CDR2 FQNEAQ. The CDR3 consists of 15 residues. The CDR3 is CASSLRQIHTDTQYF. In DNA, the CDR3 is TGTGCCAGCAGCCTCCGACAAATTCACACAGATACGCAGTATTTT.

The CDR3: CASSLDRGTDTQYF. CDR3 nucleotide sequence: TGTGCCAGCAGTTTGGACAGGGGGACAGATACGCAGTATTTT. The V gene is TRBV27, the J gene TRBJ2-3; 10 bases line up with TRBD1. Germline loops: CDR1 MNHEY, CDR2 SMNVEV (reference sequence). This CDR3 is 14 amino acids long. The V and J ends lost 3 bases and 3 bases, in that order; junction bases with no gene match: 0.

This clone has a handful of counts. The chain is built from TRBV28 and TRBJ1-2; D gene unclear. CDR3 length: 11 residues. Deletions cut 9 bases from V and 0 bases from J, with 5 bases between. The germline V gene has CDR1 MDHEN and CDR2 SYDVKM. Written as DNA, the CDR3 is TGTGCCAGTAGATCTAACTATGGCTACACCTTC. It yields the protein CASRSNYGYTF.

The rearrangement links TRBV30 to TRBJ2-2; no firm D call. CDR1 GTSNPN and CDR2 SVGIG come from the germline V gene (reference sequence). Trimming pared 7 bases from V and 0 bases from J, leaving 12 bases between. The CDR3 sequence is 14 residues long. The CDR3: CASTDSPNTGELFF. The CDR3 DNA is TGTGCCTCCACCGACTCTCCGAACACCGGGGAGCTGTTTTTT.

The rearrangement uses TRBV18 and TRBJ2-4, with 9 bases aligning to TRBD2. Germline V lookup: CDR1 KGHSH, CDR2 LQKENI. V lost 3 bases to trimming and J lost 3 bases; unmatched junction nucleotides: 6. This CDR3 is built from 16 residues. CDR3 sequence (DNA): TGTGCCAGCTCACCGCGGGGGGGTAATGGCAAAAACATTCAGTACTTC. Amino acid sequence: CASSPRGGNGKNIQYF.

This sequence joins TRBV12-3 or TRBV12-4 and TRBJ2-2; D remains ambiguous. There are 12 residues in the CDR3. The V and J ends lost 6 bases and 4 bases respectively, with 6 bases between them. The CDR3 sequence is CASRRTTGELFF. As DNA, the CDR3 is TGTGCCAGCAGGAGAACCACCGGGGAGCTGTTTTTT.

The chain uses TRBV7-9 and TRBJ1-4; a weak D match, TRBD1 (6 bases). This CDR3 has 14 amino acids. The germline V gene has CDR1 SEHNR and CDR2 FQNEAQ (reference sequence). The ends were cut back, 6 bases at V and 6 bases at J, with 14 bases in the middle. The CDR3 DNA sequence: TGTGCCAGCAGGTACAGGGCTGGCGATGAAAAACTGTTTTTT. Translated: CASRYRAGDEKLFF.

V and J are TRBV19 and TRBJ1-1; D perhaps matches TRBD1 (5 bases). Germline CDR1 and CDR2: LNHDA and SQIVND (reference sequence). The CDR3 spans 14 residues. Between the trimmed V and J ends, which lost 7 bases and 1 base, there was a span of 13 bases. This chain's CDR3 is CASKDRNPNTEAFF. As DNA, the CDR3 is TGTGCCAGTAAAGACAGAAACCCGAACACTGAAGCTTTCTTT.

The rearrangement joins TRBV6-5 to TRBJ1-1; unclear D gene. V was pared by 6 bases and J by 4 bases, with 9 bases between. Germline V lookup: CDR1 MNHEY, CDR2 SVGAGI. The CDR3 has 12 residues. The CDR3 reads CASRRWSTEAFF. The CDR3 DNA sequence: TGTGCCAGCAGACGTTGGAGCACTGAAGCTTTCTTT.